This TCR beta chain derives from a study of regulatory T cells in long-lasting Graves disease. This clonotype was observed many times. Regarding time point: newly diagnosed GD, antithyroid drugs for less than 3 months. RNA from PBMCs was the source of the TCR library. Building of the TCR beta libraries involved iRepertoire HTBI primers and Arm-PCR of CDR3 regions. TCRdb re-called the multiplex PCR reads with MiXCR, one entry per CDR3 protein. The table has under 700,000 distinct CDR3 sequences, 15% to 20% seen once. Trimming left V 5 bases short and J 3 bases short, with 23 bases between. Germline V gene lookup returns CDR1 SEHNR and CDR2 FQNEAQ (reference sequence). The CDR3 runs to 17 residues. These data also featured in a second study, about T cells in Graves' hyperthyroidism and ophthalmopathy.

This chain uses TRBV7-9 with TRBJ2-7; possibly TRBD1 for D (7 bases). The sequence came from a woman aged 35 to 59 with Graves disease. Specimen: peripheral blood mononuclear cells (PBMCs), collected at new diagnosis, from a patient treated with antithyroid drugs. In DNA form, the CDR3 reads TGTGCCAGCAGCCCAACCGCAGGGGGGACCGGACTCTACGAGCAGTACTTC. It specifies CASSPTAGGTGLYEQYF.